One T cell receptor beta chain is described in this entry. The junction and the germline gene differ at one end; a read error may be behind it. The record originates from a study of tumor-infiltrating lymphocytes in glioblastoma multiforme. Germline lookup yields CDR1 DFQATT and CDR2 SNEGSKA (reference sequence). This CDR3 is built from 14 residues. Three nested ARM-PCR rounds with V-beta and C-beta primers built TCRB libraries. TCRB cDNA was made from 0.5 ug total RNA. TCRdb analysed the multiplex PCR reads with MiXCR anew, one entry per CDR3 protein. In the table there are about 10,000 distinct CDR3 sequences, 74% of which are singletons.

Sequencing input: brain tumor tissue. The origin of this receptor is a male donor with glioblastoma. The genes are TRBV20-1 and TRBJ2-7; 7 nucleotides line up with TRBD2. The CDR3, as DNA: TGCAGTACTAGAAACCTAGCGGATAAGTGTAAGCAGTACTTC. It is translated as CSTRNLADKCKQYF.